The 6 T cell receptor beta chains below were found in one sample sequenced in a study of blood T cell repertoires in COVID-19 (dated by TCRdb to about 2020). Libraries came from the immunoSEQ multiplex PCR assay. In TCRdb, the immuneACCESS table is reduced to in-frame sequences with V and J assigned. These tables do not hold every clone; where another copy was compared, an unresolved V gene accounts for under half, and the others remain unexplained. The sample profile shows around 8,000 clones; roughly 82% of them were found once. Together, the top ten hold around 16% of the sample. Sequencing was carried out using peripheral blood. These receptors all come from a woman aged 55-69 years with active COVID-19.

V usage is TRBV5-4 and J usage is TRBJ2-1, with a tentative D call TRBD1 (6 bases). Trimming left V 4 bases short and J 2 bases short, with 13 bases between. Germline V gene data show CDR1 as SGHNT and CDR2 as YYREEE (reference sequence). This CDR3 is 15 amino acids long. The CDR3 protein is CASSTRDIAYNEQFF. CDR3 nucleotide sequence: TGTGCCAGCAGCACCCGGGACATCGCCTACAATGAGCAGTTCTTC.

For this clone: Compared with germline, one end of the junction differs, possibly owing to a read error. The chain uses TRBV7-7 and TRBJ2-2; 9 nucleotides match TRBD1. The length of the CDR3 is 20 residues. Germline V gene sequence: CDR1 SSHAT, CDR2 FNYEAQ (reference sequence). CDR3 nucleotides: TGTGCTAGCAGCTTTTTCCTACCACAACGGACAGGGGTTAACACCGGGGAGCTGTTTTTT. It yields the protein CASSFFLPQRTGVNTGELFF.

The rearrangement links TRBV2 to TRBJ1-5, with 7 bases matching TRBD1. The trim removed 6 bases at V and 6 bases at J, leaving 5 bases unmatched. Germline V CDR1 and CDR2: SNHLY, FYNNEI. The CDR3 sequence is 13 residues long. In DNA form, the CDR3 reads TGTGCCAGCAGCCGAGGGGGCGGTCAGCCCCAGCATTTT. It is translated as CASSRGGGQPQHF.

The rearrangement uses TRBV7-9 and TRBJ1-6; the match to TRBD1 covers 8 bases. The J segment lost 11 bases and the V segment lost 3 bases, leaving 12 bases of the junction unmatched. This CDR3 has 16 amino acids. CDR1 is SEHNR and CDR2 is FQNEAQ in the germline V gene (reference sequence). CDR3 protein: CASSFGQGRTLPPLHF. The CDR3 DNA follows: TGTGCCAGCAGCTTTGGACAGGGCCGAACTCTTCCACCCCTCCACTTT.

The rearrangement links TRBV6-5 to TRBJ1-2; tentatively, D is TRBD1 (6 bases). V gave up 6 bases and J gave up 4 bases, with 18 bases separating them. Germline assignment: CDR1 MNHEY and CDR2 SVGAGI. This CDR3 has 15 amino acids. DNA of the CDR3: TGTGCCAGCAGCGAGGGACCAGGGGTACCCTATGGCTACACCTTC. Encoded protein: CASSEGPGVPYGYTF.

This chain links TRBV4-1 with TRBJ1-2, with 9 bases aligning to TRBD1. Per the germline V gene, CDR1 is MGHRA and CDR2 is YSYEKL. This CDR3 is 15 amino acids long. V was clipped by 0 bases and J by 5 bases; unmatched bases: 4. CDR3: CASSQDKGTGYGYTF. The CDR3, as DNA: TGCGCCAGCAGCCAAGATAAGGGGACAGGGTATGGCTACACCTTC.